This T cell receptor (beta chain) stems from a study of CD8 T cells in ankylosing spondylitis. Whole-study findings and limits: Certain motif variants had earlier appeared in reactive arthritis synovial fluid and blood. Disease-linked clones reportedly concentrated significantly in matched ankylosing spondylitis synovial fluid. Apparently characteristic of ankylosing spondylitis blood was a TCR beta motif (under ten highly homologous variants).

TCRdb reanalysed the 5' RACE reads using MiXCR and keeps one entry per CDR3 protein. The sample has 300,000 to 400,000 distinct CDR3 sequences; about a fifth are singletons. Concerning this clonotype itself: The antigen remains undetermined.

Sample: blood, either unsorted or a sorted T cell fraction (not recorded which). The TCR originated in a male donor with ankylosing spondylitis.

For the CDR3, the DNA is TGTGCCAGCAGTTCCCAGGGGGTAGCGGGAATCCACCACATCTCCTACGAGCAGTACTTC. Amino acids: CASSSQGVAGIHHISYEQYF. The chain employs TRBV27 and TRBJ2-7; a possible D gene is TRBD2 (8 bases). Trimming cost V 4 bases and J 0 bases, with 28 bases left between them. The CDR3 is 20 amino acids. CDR1 is MNHEY, CDR2 SMNVEV, per germline (reference sequence).